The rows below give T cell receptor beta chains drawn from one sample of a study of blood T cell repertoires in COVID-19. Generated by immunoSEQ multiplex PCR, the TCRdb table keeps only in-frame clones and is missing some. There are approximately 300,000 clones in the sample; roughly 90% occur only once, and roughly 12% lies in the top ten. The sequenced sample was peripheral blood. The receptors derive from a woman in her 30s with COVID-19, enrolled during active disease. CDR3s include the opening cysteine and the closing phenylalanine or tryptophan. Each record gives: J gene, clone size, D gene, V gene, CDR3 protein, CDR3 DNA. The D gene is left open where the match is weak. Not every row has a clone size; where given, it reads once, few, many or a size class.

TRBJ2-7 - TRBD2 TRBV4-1 CASSLGTSPTLSYEQYF TGCGCCAGCAGCCTGGGGACTAGCCCTACTCTATCCTACGAGCAGTACTTC
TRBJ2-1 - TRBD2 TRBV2 CASSRRLAAQNEQFF TGTGCCAGCAGTCGGAGACTAGCGGCACAAAATGAGCAGTTCTTC
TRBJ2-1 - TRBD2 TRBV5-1 CASSTTLAGAVNEQFF TGCGCCAGCAGCACCACACTAGCGGGAGCAGTAAATGAGCAGTTCTTC
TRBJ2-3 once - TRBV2 CASSDGHYTQYF TGTGCCAGCAGTGATGGCCATTATACGCAGTATTTT
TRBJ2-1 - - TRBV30 CAWSFGTNSYNEQFF TGTGCCTGGAGCTTCGGGACAAACTCCTACAATGAGCAGTTCTTC
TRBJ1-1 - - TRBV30 CAYTQGGTEAFF TGTGCCTATACGCAGGGCGGCACTGAAGCTTTCTTT
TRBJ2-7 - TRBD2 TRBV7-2 CASSLGTSGREGYEQYF TGTGCCAGCAGCTTAGGGACTAGCGGGAGGGAGGGGTACGAGCAGTACTTC
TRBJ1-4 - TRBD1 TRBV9 CASSPGGTANEKLFF TGTGCCAGCAGCCCAGGGGGGACAGCCAATGAAAAACTGTTTTTT
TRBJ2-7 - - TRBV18 CASSRSGDRSYEQYF TGTGCCAGCTCACGGTCAGGGGACCGCTCCTACGAGCAGTACTTC
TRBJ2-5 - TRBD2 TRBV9 CASSVGTSGLYQETQYF TGTGCCAGCAGCGTAGGGACTAGCGGGTTGTACCAAGAGACCCAGTACTTC
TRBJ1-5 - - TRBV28 CAGGQADQPQHF TGTGCCGGGGGACAAGCGGATCAGCCCCAGCATTTT
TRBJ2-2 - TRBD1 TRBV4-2 CASSSDRAETGELFF TGTGCCAGCAGCTCGGACAGGGCCGAGACCGGGGAGCTGTTTTTT
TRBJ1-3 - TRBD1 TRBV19 CASRRAGQGAGNTIYF TGTGCCAGTAGGCGGGCTGGACAGGGGGCTGGAAACACCATATATTTT
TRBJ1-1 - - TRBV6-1 CASSDAFAGMNTEAFF TGTGCCAGCAGTGATGCATTCGCAGGGATGAACACTGAAGCTTTCTTT
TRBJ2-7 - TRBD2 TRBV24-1 CATSVAGDEQYF TGTGCCACCAGTGTTGCGGGGGACGAGCAGTACTTC
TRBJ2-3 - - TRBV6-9 CASYQEGAEGTDTQYF TGTGCCAGCTATCAGGAGGGAGCGGAAGGCACAGATACGCAGTATTTT
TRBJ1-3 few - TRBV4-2 CASSQDNRNTIYF TGTGCCAGCAGCCAAGATAATCGAAACACCATATATTTT
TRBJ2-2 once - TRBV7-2 CASSLAVGAYTGELFF TGTGCCAGCAGCTTAGCGGTGGGCGCGTACACCGGGGAGCTGTTTTTT
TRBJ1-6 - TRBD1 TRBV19 CASTLRDRYNSPLHF TGTGCCAGTACCTTACGGGACAGATATAATTCACCCCTCCACTTT
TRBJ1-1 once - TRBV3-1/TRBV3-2 CASSPGRPEAFF TGTGCCAGCAGCCCGGGTAGGCCTGAAGCTTTCTTT
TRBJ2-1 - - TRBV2 CASSIKDRGDGLAKSGNEQFF TGTGCCAGCAGCATCAAGGACAGGGGGGACGGACTAGCGAAATCGGGGAATGAGCAGTTCTTC
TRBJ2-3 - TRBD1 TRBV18 CASSRTGQSTDTQYF TGTGCCAGCTCACGGACAGGCCAAAGCACAGATACGCAGTATTTT
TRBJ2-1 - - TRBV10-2 CASSPIGTIDNEQFF TGCGCCAGCAGCCCGATAGGGACAATCGACAATGAGCAGTTCTTC
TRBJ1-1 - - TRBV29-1 CSVDRIAEAFF TGCAGCGTTGATCGCATAGCTGAAGCTTTCTTT
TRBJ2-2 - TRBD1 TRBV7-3 CASSLDRVVGELFF TGTGCCAGCAGCTTAGACAGGGTTGTCGGGGAGCTGTTTTTT
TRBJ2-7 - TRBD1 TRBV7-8 CASSYRTGVTYEQYF TGTGCCAGCAGCTACAGGACAGGGGTTACCTACGAGCAGTACTTC
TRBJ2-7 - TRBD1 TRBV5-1 CASSSTGTGGYEQYF TGCGCCAGCAGCTCAACCGGGACAGGGGGCTACGAGCAGTACTTC
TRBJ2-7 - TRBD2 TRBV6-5 CASRPLAGTSGEQYF TGTGCCAGCAGGCCACTAGCGGGCACCTCTGGCGAGCAGTACTTC
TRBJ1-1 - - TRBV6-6 CASTPTGLNTEAFF TGTGCCAGCACCCCTACAGGACTGAACACTGAAGCTTTCTTT
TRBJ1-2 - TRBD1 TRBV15 CATSRVTGERDGYTF TGTGCCACCAGCAGAGTTACAGGGGAGCGCGATGGCTACACCTTC
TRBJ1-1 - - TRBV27 CASSSTTEPGTEAFF TGTGCCAGCAGTTCGACGACAGAGCCCGGGACTGAAGCTTTCTTT
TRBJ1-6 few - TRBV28 CASADARSLSPLHF TGTGCCAGCGCCGACGCTCGTAGCCTATCACCCCTCCACTTT
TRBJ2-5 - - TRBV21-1 CASSRQGGQETQYF TGTGCCAGCAGCCGACAGGGGGGCCAAGAGACCCAGTACTTC
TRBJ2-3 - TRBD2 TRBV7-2 CASSLRLAGGGDTQYF TGTGCCAGCAGCTTAAGACTAGCGGGAGGTGGAGATACGCAGTATTTT
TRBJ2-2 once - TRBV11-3 CASSRQDPNTGELFF TGTGCCAGCAGTCGACAGGACCCGAACACCGGGGAGCTGTTTTTT
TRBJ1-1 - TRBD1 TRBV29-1 CSAETGPNTEAFF TGCAGCGCTGAGACAGGGCCGAACACTGAAGCTTTCTTT
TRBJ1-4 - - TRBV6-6 CASSPIGGGSSTNEKLFF TGTGCCAGCAGTCCTATCGGGGGGGGATCTTCAACTAATGAAAAACTGTTTTTT
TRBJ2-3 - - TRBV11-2 CASSPPGADTQYF TGTGCCAGCAGCCCTCCCGGGGCAGATACGCAGTATTTT
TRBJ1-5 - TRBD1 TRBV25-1 CASSEFGQGIYSNQPQHF TGTGCCAGCAGTGAATTCGGACAGGGGATCTATAGCAATCAGCCCCAGCATTTT
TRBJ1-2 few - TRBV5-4 CASSDRRVSYGYTF TGTGCCAGCAGCGACAGGAGAGTCTCCTATGGCTACACCTTC
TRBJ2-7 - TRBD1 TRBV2 CASSEETGGTYEQYF TGTGCCAGCAGTGAAGAGACAGGGGGCACATACGAGCAGTACTTC
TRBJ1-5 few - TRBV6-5 CASSYSGASNQPQHF TGTGCCAGCAGTTACTCGGGCGCCTCCAATCAGCCCCAGCATTTT